Listed below are T cell receptor beta chains from one sample, sequenced in a study of blood T cell repertoires in COVID-19. Clones were sequenced by immunoSEQ multiplex PCR, and TCRdb holds only the in-frame ones, with some missing. The table has about 150,000 clones, over 75% seen once. Material for sequencing was peripheral blood. The receptors were sampled from a man between 18 and 35 years old with COVID-19, enrolled during active disease. The CDR3 runs from the conserved cysteine through the conserved F or W. A D gene is named only where the DNA matches it firmly. Not all rows give a size; the values are once, few, many and, for expanded clones, a class.

V gene	J gene	clone size	D gene	CDR3 protein	CDR3 DNA
TRBV11-2	TRBJ2-3	.	.	CASSLDRDTQYF	TGTGCCAGCAGCTTAGACAGGGATACGCAGTATTTT
TRBV7-9	TRBJ1-5	once	.	CASSFDTYQPQHF	TGTGCCAGCAGCTTCGACACCTACCAGCCCCAGCATTTT
TRBV14	TRBJ2-7	.	.	CASSQWQGGEQYF	TGTGCCAGCAGCCAATGGCAGGGCGGAGAGCAGTACTTC
TRBV5-4	TRBJ2-5	.	TRBD1	CASSSRDRGQETQYF	TGTGCCAGCAGCTCCCGGGACAGGGGTCAAGAGACCCAGTACTTC
TRBV9	TRBJ2-5	.	TRBD1	CASSVGTGDQETQYF	TGTGCCAGCAGCGTAGGCACAGGGGACCAAGAGACCCAGTACTTC
TRBV30	TRBJ2-7	.	.	CAWSTPYTGYEQYF	TGTGCCTGGAGTACACCCTACACGGGGTACGAGCAGTACTTC
TRBV4-3	TRBJ2-7	.	TRBD2	CASSLLFGTSMDEQYF	TGCGCCAGCAGCCTCTTATTCGGGACTAGCATGGACGAGCAGTACTTC
TRBV12-3/TRBV12-4	TRBJ1-5	.	.	CASSRVGGKPQHF	TGTGCCAGCAGTAGGGTGGGGGGTAAGCCCCAGCATTTT
TRBV6-5	TRBJ2-1	.	.	CASVSYNEQFF	TGTGCCAGCGTCAGCTACAATGAGCAGTTCTTC
TRBV7-9	TRBJ1-2	.	.	CASSLGGYYGYTF	TGTGCCAGCAGCTTGGGAGGGTACTATGGCTACACCTTC
TRBV12-3/TRBV12-4	TRBJ1-1	.	.	CASSLSSPEAFF	TGTGCCAGCAGTTTATCCAGTCCTGAAGCTTTCTTT
TRBV28	TRBJ2-7	.	.	CASSSGGAGEYEQYF	TGTGCCAGCAGTTCAGGAGGGGCGGGCGAATACGAGCAGTACTTC
TRBV2	TRBJ1-6	.	TRBD1	CASRPRTGNSPLHF	TGTGCCAGCAGGCCTCGGACAGGCAATTCACCCCTCCACTTT
TRBV4-2	TRBJ2-3	.	TRBD2	CASSQLLAGSTDTQYF	TGTGCCAGCAGCCAGTTACTAGCGGGGAGCACAGATACGCAGTATTTT
TRBV27	TRBJ2-3	.	TRBD2	CASSPGLAGILSSTDTQYF	TGTGCCAGCAGCCCGGGACTAGCGGGAATCCTCTCGAGCACAGATACGCAGTATTTT
TRBV9	TRBJ2-1	.	.	CASSVDPRNEQFF	TGTGCCAGCAGCGTAGATCCTCGCAATGAGCAGTTCTTC
TRBV28	TRBJ1-3	.	TRBD1	CASSWGQGRNTIYF	TGTGCCAGCAGTTGGGGACAGGGGAGAAACACCATATATTTT
TRBV7-6	TRBJ1-3	.	.	CASSLVRWSGGNTIYF	TGTGCCAGCAGCTTAGTTAGGTGGAGCGGTGGAAACACCATATATTTT
TRBV7-9	TRBJ2-3	.	TRBD2	CASSFSGRADTQYF	TGTGCCAGCAGCTTTAGCGGGAGGGCAGATACGCAGTATTTT
TRBV27	TRBJ1-2	.	.	CASISQGGGGYTF	TGTGCCAGCATCTCCCAGGGAGGAGGTGGCTACACCTTC
TRBV7-2	TRBJ1-3	.	TRBD1	CASSLTGTGNSGNTIYF	TGTGCCAGCAGCTTAACAGGGACAGGAAATTCTGGAAACACCATATATTTT
TRBV19	TRBJ2-3	.	.	CASSREDRAVTQYF	TGTGCCAGTAGTAGGGAGGACCGGGCTGTTACGCAGTATTTT
TRBV11-3	TRBJ2-2	.	TRBD1	CASSLNRGTGELFF	TGTGCCAGCAGCTTAAACAGGGGCACCGGGGAGCTGTTTTTT
TRBV30	TRBJ1-2	.	TRBD1	CAWRVGGERNYGYTF	TGTGCCTGGAGAGTAGGGGGCGAAAGGAACTATGGCTACACCTTC
TRBV7-2	TRBJ2-7	.	.	CASSYPARPGQYEQYF	TGTGCCAGCAGCTACCCTGCGCGTCCAGGGCAATACGAGCAGTACTTC
TRBV18	TRBJ1-2	.	.	CASSPPVGRGGTANYGYTF	TGTGCCAGCTCACCACCGGTAGGAAGAGGAGGCACCGCTAACTATGGCTACACCTTC
TRBV10-3	TRBJ1-2	once	TRBD1	CAISEGQGMGNYGYTF	TGTGCCATCAGTGAGGGACAGGGGATGGGAAACTATGGCTACACCTTC
TRBV27	TRBJ1-5	.	TRBD1	CASSPGQGERQPQHF	TGTGCCAGCAGTCCCGGACAGGGTGAACGTCAGCCCCAGCATTTT
TRBV27	TRBJ2-4	once	TRBD2	CASSPGLAGVAKNIQYF	TGTGCCAGCAGTCCGGGACTAGCGGGAGTGGCCAAAAACATTCAGTACTTC
TRBV29-1	TRBJ2-1	.	.	CSVLTPYNEQFF	TGCAGCGTTTTGACACCTTACAATGAGCAGTTCTTC
TRBV18	TRBJ2-5	.	.	CASSPRTAEVQETQYF	TGTGCCAGCTCACCCAGGACAGCGGAGGTCCAAGAGACCCAGTACTTC
TRBV28	TRBJ2-7	once	.	CASTTPGQTYEQYF	TGTGCCAGCACCACCCCCGGACAGACCTACGAGCAGTACTTC
TRBV6-2/TRBV6-3	TRBJ2-1	.	TRBD2	CASSYIGREALLREQFF	TGTGCCAGCAGTTACATTGGGCGGGAGGCCTTGTTACGTGAGCAGTTCTTC
TRBV7-8	TRBJ1-2	.	TRBD1	CASSFGDSLPSYGYTF	TGTGCCAGCAGCTTTGGGGACAGCCTCCCCAGCTATGGCTACACCTTC
TRBV30	TRBJ2-5	.	.	CAWRDLLGMGQETQYF	TGTGCCTGGAGGGACCTACTAGGGATGGGTCAAGAGACCCAGTACTTC
TRBV29-1	TRBJ1-1	.	.	CSVEGGATEAFF	TGCAGCGTTGAGGGGGGGGCAACTGAAGCTTTCTTT
TRBV10-3	TRBJ1-1	.	TRBD1	CAISDRGTLAEAFF	TGTGCCATCAGCGACAGGGGTACCTTGGCTGAAGCTTTCTTT
TRBV24-1	TRBJ1-2	.	TRBD1	CATSDATTGMSGYTF	TGTGCCACCAGTGATGCGACGACAGGGATGAGCGGCTACACCTTC
TRBV7-2	TRBJ1-3	.	.	CASSGGVPGNTIYF	TGTGCCAGCAGCGGGGGGGTCCCTGGAAACACCATATATTTT
TRBV29-1	TRBJ2-1	.	TRBD2	CSVAGTSGHSYNEQFF	TGCAGCGTAGCCGGGACTAGCGGGCACTCCTACAATGAGCAGTTCTTC
TRBV10-2	TRBJ2-7	once	TRBD2	CASSGAGGTYEQYF	TGCGCCAGCAGTGGAGCGGGAGGCACCTACGAGCAGTACTTC
TRBV5-6	TRBJ1-1	.	.	CASSLEQGRIDTEAFF	TGTGCCAGCAGCTTGGAACAGGGAAGGATAGACACTGAAGCTTTCTTT
TRBV2	TRBJ2-1	.	TRBD1	CATRQGALDEQFF	TGTGCCACCAGACAGGGCGCCTTAGATGAGCAGTTCTTC
TRBV19	TRBJ2-7	.	.	CASSQGQGWGEQYF	TGTGCCAGTAGTCAGGGACAAGGTTGGGGCGAGCAGTACTTC
TRBV9	TRBJ2-7	.	TRBD2	CASSVSGSSIRGEQYF	TGTGCCAGCAGCGTTAGCGGGAGTTCAATCCGGGGGGAGCAGTACTTC
TRBV9	TRBJ1-3	few	.	CASSVDPPGRAGNTIYF	TGTGCCAGCAGCGTAGATCCCCCGGGCAGGGCTGGAAACACCATATATTTT
TRBV10-3	TRBJ1-5	.	.	CAIGDTFQPQHF	TGTGCCATCGGGGACACTTTTCAGCCCCAGCATTTT
TRBV7-8	TRBJ2-3	.	TRBD2	CASSTLRGRYTDTQYF	TGTGCCAGCAGCACCCTTCGCGGGAGGTACACAGATACGCAGTATTTT
TRBV29-1	TRBJ1-6	.	TRBD1	CSGPLDRGRCNSPLHF	TGCAGCGGGCCCCTGGACAGGGGGCGCTGTAATTCACCCCTCCACTTT
TRBV15	TRBJ2-1	.	TRBD2	CATRKGLADDNEQFF	TGTGCCACCAGAAAGGGGCTAGCGGACGACAATGAGCAGTTCTTC